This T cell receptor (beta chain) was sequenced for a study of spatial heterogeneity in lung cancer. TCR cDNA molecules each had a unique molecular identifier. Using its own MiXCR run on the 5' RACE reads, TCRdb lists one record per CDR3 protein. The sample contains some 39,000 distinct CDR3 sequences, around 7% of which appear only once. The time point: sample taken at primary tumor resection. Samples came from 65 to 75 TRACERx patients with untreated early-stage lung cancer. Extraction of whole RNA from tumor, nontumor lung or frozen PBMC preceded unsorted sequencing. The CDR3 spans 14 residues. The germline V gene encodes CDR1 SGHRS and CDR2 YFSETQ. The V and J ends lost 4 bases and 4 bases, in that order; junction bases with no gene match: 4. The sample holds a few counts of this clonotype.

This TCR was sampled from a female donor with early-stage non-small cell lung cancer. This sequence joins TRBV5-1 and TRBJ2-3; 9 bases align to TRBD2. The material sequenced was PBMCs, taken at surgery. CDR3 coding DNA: TGCGCCAGCAGCGTAGCGGGGGTGGCAGATACGCAGTATTTT. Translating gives CASSVAGVADTQYF.